This record concerns one T cell receptor (beta chain) sequence. J lost 6 bases, V lost 3 bases, and 2 bases had no gene match. The germline gives CDR1 SGDLS, CDR2 YYNGEE. The length of the CDR3 is 14 residues. These data originate in a study of blood T cell repertoires in COVID-19. Study-level background: Material from acute and convalescent COVID-19 was sourced from the United States, Italy and Spain.

How the authors handled the data: The assay estimated nucleated cells by amplifying reference gene primers. TCRdb's copy holds only in-frame clones and misses some; the assay was immunoSEQ multiplex PCR. The DNA gave D and trimming, while V, J and clone size come from that table. The repertoire has under 95,000 clones, approximately 85% of them found once; the top ten carry around 40%. This sequence originates from a human donor in a cohort sampled during active COVID-19. V gene TRBV9 combines with J gene TRBJ2-3; 12 bases match TRBD2. Sequenced: peripheral blood. In nucleotides, the CDR3 is TGTGCCAGCAGCGGAACTAGCGGGAGGGATACGCAGTATTTT. Its protein product is CASSGTSGRDTQYF. The variable domain in full, completed from reference TRBV9 and TRBJ2-3, reads DSGVTQTPKHLITATGQRVTLRCSPRSGDLSVYWYQQSLDQGLQFLIQYYNGEERAKGNILERFSAQQFPDLHSELNLSSLELGDSALYFCASSGTSGRDTQYFGPGTRLTVL.